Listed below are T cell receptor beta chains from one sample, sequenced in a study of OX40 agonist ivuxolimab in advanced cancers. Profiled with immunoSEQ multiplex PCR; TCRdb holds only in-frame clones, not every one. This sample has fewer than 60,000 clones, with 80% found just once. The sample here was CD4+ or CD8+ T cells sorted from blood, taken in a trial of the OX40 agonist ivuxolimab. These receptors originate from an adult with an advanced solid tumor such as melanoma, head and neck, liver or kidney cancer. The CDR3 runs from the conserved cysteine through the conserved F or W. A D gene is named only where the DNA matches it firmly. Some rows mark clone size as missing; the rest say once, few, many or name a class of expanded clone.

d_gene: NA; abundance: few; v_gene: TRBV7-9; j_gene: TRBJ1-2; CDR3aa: CASSPTEDYGYTF; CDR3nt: TGTGCCAGCAGCCCGACAGAGGACTATGGCTACACCTTC
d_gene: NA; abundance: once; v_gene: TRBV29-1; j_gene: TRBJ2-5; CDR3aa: CSVAQYRLPGETQYF; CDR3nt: TGCAGCGTTGCCCAATACAGGCTCCCGGGGGAGACCCAGTACTTC
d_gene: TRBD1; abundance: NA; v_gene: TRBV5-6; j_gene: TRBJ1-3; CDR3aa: CASSLGQGAAGNTIYF; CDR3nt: TGTGCCAGCAGCTTGGGACAGGGGGCAGCTGGAAACACCATATATTTT
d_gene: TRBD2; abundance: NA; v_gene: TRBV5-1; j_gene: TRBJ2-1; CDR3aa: CASSLQTSVDEQFF; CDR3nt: TGCGCCAGCAGCTTACAAACTAGCGTGGACGAGCAGTTCTTC
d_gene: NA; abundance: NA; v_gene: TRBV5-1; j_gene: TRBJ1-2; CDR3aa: CASSLGEGPYGYTF; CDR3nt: TGCGCCAGCAGCTTGGGGGAGGGCCCGTATGGCTACACCTTC
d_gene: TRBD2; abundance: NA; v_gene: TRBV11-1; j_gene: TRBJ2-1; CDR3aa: CASSFAGGPYNEQFF; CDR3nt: TGTGCCAGCAGCTTCGCGGGAGGGCCGTACAATGAGCAGTTCTTC
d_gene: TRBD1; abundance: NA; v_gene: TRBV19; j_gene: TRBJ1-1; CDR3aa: CASSPGTVEAFF; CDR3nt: TGTGCCAGTAGTCCCGGGACAGTTGAAGCTTTCTTT
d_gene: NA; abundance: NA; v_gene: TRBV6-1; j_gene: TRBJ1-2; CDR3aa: CALQGWGANYGYTF; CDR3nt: TGTGCCTTACAGGGTTGGGGGGCTAACTATGGCTACACCTTC
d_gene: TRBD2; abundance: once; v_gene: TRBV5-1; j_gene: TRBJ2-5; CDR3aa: CASSLGLAGAEETQYF; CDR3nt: TGCGCCAGCAGCCTTGGACTAGCGGGAGCCGAAGAGACCCAGTACTTC
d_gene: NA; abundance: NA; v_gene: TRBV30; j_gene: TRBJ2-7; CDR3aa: CAWSGQGEQYF; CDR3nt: TGTGCCTGGAGTGGGCAGGGCGAGCAGTACTTC
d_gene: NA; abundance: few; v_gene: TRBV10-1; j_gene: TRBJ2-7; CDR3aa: CASSEGSTYEQYF; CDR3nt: TGCGCCAGCAGTGAGGGAAGTACCTACGAGCAGTACTTC
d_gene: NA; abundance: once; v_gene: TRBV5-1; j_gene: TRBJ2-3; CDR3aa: CASSLASGTDTQYF; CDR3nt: TGCGCCAGCAGCTTGGCTAGCGGCACAGATACGCAGTATTTT
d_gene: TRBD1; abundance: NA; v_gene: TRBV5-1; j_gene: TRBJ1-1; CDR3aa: CASSSQGQIGTEAFF; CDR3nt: TGCGCCAGCAGCTCACAGGGACAGATCGGAACTGAAGCTTTCTTT
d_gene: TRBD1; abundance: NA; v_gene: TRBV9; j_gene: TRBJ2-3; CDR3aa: CASSGDRIYTDTQYF; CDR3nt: TGTGCCAGCAGCGGGGACAGAATTTACACAGATACGCAGTATTTT
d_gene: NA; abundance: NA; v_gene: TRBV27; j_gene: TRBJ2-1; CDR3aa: CASSLRNQVSGEQFF; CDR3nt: TGTGCCAGCAGTTTACGGAATCAGGTTTCCGGTGAGCAGTTCTTC
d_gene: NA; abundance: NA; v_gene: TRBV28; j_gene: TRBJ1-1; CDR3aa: CADRPLGETEAFF; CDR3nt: TGTGCCGACCGGCCCCTGGGGGAAACTGAAGCTTTCTTT
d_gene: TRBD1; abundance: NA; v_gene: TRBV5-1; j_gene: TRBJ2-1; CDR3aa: CASSFIGQGSYNEQFF; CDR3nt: TGCGCCAGCAGCTTTATAGGACAGGGTTCCTACAATGAGCAGTTCTTC
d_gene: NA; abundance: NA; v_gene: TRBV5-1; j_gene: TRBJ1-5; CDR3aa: CASSPVAGQNQPQHF; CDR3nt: TGCGCCAGCAGCCCAGTGGCAGGGCAGAATCAGCCCCAGCATTTT
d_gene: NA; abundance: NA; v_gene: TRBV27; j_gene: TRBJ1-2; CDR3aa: CASSFRRGYGYTF; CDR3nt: TGTGCCAGCAGTTTCAGACGGGGGTATGGCTACACCTTC
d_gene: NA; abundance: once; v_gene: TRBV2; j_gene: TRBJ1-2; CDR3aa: CASIWQGGVGGYTF; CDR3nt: TGTGCCAGCATTTGGCAGGGAGGGGTAGGCGGCTACACCTTC
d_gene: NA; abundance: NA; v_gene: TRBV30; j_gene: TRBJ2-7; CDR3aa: CAWKNGWMMGEPMDEQYF; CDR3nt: TGTGCCTGGAAAAATGGCTGGATGATGGGGGAACCGATGGACGAGCAGTACTTC
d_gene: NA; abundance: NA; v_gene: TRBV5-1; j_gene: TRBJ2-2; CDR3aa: CASSLETPRTGELFF; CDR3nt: TGCGCCAGCAGCTTGGAGACACCAAGGACCGGGGAGCTGTTTTTT
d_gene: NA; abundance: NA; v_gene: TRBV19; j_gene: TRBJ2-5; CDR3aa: CASSTRTVQETQYF; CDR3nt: TGTGCCAGTAGTACCCGGACAGTCCAAGAGACCCAGTACTTC
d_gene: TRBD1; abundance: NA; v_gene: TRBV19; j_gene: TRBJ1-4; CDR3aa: CASLDRGRNEKLFF; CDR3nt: TGTGCCAGTCTTGACAGGGGGCGGAATGAAAAACTGTTTTTT
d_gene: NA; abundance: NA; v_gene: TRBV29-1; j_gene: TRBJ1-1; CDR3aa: CSVGGPKGAEAFF; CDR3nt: TGCAGCGTGGGGGGACCCAAAGGCGCTGAAGCTTTCTTT
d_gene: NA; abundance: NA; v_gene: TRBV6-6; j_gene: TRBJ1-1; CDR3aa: CASSPRDTGTEAFF; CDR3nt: TGTGCCAGCAGTCCCCGGGACACGGGAACTGAAGCTTTCTTT
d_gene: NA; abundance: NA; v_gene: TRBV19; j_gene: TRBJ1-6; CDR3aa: CASTNGGSYNSPLHF; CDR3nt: TGTGCCAGTACAAACGGGGGGTCCTATAATTCACCCCTCCACTTT
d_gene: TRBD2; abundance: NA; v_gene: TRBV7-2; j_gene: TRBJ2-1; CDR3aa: CASSFPSGSYNEQFF; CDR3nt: TGTGCCAGCAGCTTTCCTAGCGGGAGTTACAATGAGCAGTTCTTC
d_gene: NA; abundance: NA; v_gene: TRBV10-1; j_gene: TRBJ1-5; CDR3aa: CASSADSLVGPQHF; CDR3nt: TGCGCCAGCAGCGCAGACTCACTGGTCGGGCCCCAGCATTTT
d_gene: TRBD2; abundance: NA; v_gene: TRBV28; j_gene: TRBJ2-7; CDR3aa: CASSSAGTSSYEQYF; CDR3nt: TGTGCCAGCAGTTCCGCCGGGACTAGCAGCTACGAGCAGTACTTC
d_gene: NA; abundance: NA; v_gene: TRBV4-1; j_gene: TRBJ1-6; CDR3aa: CASSPATGTSRSPLHF; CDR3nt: TGCGCCAGCAGTCCGGCAACAGGGACTAGTCGTTCACCCCTCCACTTT
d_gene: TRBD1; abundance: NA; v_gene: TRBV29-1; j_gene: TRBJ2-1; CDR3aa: CSVQGQRITGGEQFF; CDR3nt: TGCAGCGTTCAGGGGCAGCGGATTACAGGGGGTGAGCAGTTCTTC
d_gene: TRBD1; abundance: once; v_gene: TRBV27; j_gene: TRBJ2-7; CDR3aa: CASSRTGLSLEQYF; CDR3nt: TGTGCCAGCAGTCGGACAGGCCTTTCACTCGAGCAGTACTTC
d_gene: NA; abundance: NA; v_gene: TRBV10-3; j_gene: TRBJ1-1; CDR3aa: CAISANAGNTEAFF; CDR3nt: TGTGCCATCAGTGCGAACGCCGGGAACACTGAAGCTTTCTTT
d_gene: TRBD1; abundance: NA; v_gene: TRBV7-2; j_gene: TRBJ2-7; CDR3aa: CASSLGPQGAYEQYF; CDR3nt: TGTGCCAGCAGCTTAGGTCCGCAGGGGGCGTACGAGCAGTACTTC
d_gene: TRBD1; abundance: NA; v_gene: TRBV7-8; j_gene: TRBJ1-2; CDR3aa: CASSLTPQGVGGYTF; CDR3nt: TGTGCCAGCAGCTTGACCCCACAGGGGGTGGGTGGCTACACCTTC
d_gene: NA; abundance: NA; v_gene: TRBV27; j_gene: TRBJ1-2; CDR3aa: CASSPFLGNYGYTF; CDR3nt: TGTGCCAGCAGTCCCTTTCTGGGGAACTATGGCTACACCTTC
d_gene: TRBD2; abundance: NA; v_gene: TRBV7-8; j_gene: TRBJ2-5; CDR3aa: CASSRGRALETQYF; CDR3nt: TGTGCCAGCAGCCGAGGGAGGGCCTTAGAGACCCAGTACTTC
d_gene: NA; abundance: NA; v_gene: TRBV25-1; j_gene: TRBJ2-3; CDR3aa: CASSLPGDTQYF; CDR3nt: TGTGCCAGCAGTCTCCCGGGAGATACGCAGTATTTT
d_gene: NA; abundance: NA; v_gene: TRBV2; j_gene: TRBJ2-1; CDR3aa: CASSESGRSYNEQFF; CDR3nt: TGTGCCAGCAGTGAGAGCGGCCGCTCCTACAATGAGCAGTTCTTC
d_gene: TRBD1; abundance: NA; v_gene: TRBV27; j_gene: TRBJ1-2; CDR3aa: CASSLFGQGYGYTF; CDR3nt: TGTGCCAGCAGTTTATTCGGACAGGGCTATGGCTACACCTTC
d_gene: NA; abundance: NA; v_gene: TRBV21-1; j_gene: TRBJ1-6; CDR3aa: CASSNPSPLHF; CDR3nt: TGTGCCAGCAGCAACCCCTCACCCCTCCACTTT
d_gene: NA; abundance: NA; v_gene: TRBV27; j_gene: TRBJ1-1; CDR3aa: CASSRYREVNTEAFF; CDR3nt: TGTGCCAGCAGTCGCTACAGGGAGGTGAACACTGAAGCTTTCTTT
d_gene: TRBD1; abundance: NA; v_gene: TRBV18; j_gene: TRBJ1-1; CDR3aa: CASSRPGTVLNTEAFF; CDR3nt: TGTGCCAGCTCTCGTCCCGGGACAGTGCTGAACACTGAAGCTTTCTTT
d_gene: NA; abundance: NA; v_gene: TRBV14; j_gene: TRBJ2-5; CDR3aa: CASSLILQETQYF; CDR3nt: TGTGCCAGCAGCCTGATCCTCCAAGAGACCCAGTACTTC
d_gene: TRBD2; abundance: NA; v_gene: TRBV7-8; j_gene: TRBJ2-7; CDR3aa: CASSLRETGGYEQYF; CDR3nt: TGTGCCAGCTCTCTTAGGGAGACGGGGGGATACGAGCAGTACTTC
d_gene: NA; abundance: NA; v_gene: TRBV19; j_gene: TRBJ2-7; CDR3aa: CASKRATSYEQYF; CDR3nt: TGTGCCAGTAAAAGGGCAACCTCCTACGAGCAGTACTTC
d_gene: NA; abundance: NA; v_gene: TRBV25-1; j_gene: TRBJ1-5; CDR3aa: CASSGGQLHQPQHF; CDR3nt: TGTGCCAGCAGTGGTGGACAGCTTCATCAGCCCCAGCATTTT
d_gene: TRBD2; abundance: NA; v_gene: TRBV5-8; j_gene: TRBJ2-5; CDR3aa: CASSPGTSGEETQYF; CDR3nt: TGTGCCAGCAGCCCAGGGACTAGCGGGGAAGAGACCCAGTACTTC
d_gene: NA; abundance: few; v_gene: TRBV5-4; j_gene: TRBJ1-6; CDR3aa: CASSFTDGTDNSPLHF; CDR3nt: TGTGCCAGCAGCTTTACGGACGGGACCGATAATTCACCCCTCCACTTT
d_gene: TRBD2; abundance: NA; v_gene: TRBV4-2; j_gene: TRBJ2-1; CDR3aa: CASSQDLAGSYNEQFF; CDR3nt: TGTGCCAGCAGCCAAGACCTAGCGGGTTCCTACAATGAGCAGTTCTTC
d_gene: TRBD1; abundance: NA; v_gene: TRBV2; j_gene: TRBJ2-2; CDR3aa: CASTGDSSNTGELFF; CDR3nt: TGTGCCAGCACCGGGGACAGTTCGAACACCGGGGAGCTGTTTTTT
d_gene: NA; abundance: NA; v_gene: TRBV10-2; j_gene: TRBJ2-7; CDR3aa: CASSRYRDNYSYEQYF; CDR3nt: TGCGCCAGCAGTAGATACCGGGACAATTACTCATACGAGCAGTACTTC
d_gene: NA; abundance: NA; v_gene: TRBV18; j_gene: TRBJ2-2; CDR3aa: CASSPGTPIISANTGELFF; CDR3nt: TGTGCCAGCTCACCCGGGACTCCTATCATATCCGCGAACACCGGGGAGCTGTTTTTT
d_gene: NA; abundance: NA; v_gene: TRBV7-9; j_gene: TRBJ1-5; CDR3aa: CASSLEIRGEGSNQPQHF; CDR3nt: TGTGCCAGCAGCTTAGAAATTCGTGGGGAGGGTAGCAATCAGCCCCAGCATTTT
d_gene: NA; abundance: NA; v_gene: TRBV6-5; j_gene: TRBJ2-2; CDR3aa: CASSYDGAGTGELFF; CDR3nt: TGTGCCAGCAGTTACGACGGTGCCGGCACCGGGGAGCTGTTTTTT
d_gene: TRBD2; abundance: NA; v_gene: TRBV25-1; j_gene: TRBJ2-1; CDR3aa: CASRAGTSGYNEQFF; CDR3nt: TGTGCCAGCAGAGCCGGGACTAGCGGCTACAATGAGCAGTTCTTC